Listed below are T cell receptor beta chains from one sample, sequenced in a study of beta chain features in type 1 diabetes. Sequencing was performed with immunoSEQ multiplex PCR; in TCRdb, only in-frame clones are kept and a portion is missing. The profile shows some 110,000 clones, roughly 15% of them singletons. Input material: central memory CD4+ T cells from blood. These receptors came from a young man with type 1 diabetes. CDR3s leave out the opening cysteine and the closing phenylalanine or tryptophan. The size entry is marked missing in some rows and otherwise reads once, few, many or a size class.

few TRBV6-6 ASSYAGGEETQY
medium-sized TRBV9 ASSDGQGPSPLH
few TRBV11-2 ASSPDSTRTQY
few TRBV30 AWSFGGYGYTQY
- TRBV7-3 ASSTGFTDTQY
medium-sized TRBV2 ASTPHSGANVLT
- TRBV6-5 ASSPGTGNGYT
- TRBV9 ASRVGLAERTGELF
- TRBV6-6 ASSYSTSASNQPQH
few TRBV9 ASSPLGREQF
few TRBV29-1 SVDSGQGGSSYEQY
few TRBV5-6 ASSMGQRVDEQY
- TRBV11-2 ASSPTNPYEQY
once TRBV6-5 ATLEDRGIKGEQF
few TRBV30 AWSVQGSAGTQY
few TRBV5-6 ASSILGGRETQY
- TRBV5-1 ASSFGGDNEQF
many TRBV10-3 AISDGTAKDTQY
- TRBV2 AGGLEIGELF
- TRBV5-6 ASSTEGLYT
few TRBV29-1 SVGDGYT
- TRBV5-1 ASSSDTEFTDTQY
few TRBV9 ASSAGGSGSYEQY
few TRBV29-1 SVKRDTGELF
- TRBV5-1 ASSLGQVKDGYT
few TRBV2 ATQGANSPLH
- TRBV20-1 SALPLETQY
few TRBV18 ASSRQGVDYEQY
- TRBV29-1 SVRGGDSYNSPLH
- TRBV5-8 ASSFQGGADTEAF
many TRBV14 ASSQDLRGWGKNIQY
- TRBV10-3 AISPTSGVGDTQY
- TRBV7-9 AGTSPAMNTEAF
- TRBV7-2 ASSVYRDSHYGYT
many TRBV10-3 AISESVFGVAEAF
few TRBV19 ASSMRWRTDTQY
- TRBV7-2 ASSTQGYQPQH
few TRBV7-8 ASSPGGRVAYEQY
- TRBV27 ASSPLQDATSTDTQY
few TRBV28 ASSIQGQGWGNEQF
many TRBV6-6 ASRRGSTSNQPQH
medium-sized TRBV5-1 ASSSGSGANVLT
- TRBV18 ASSPGQAGRSDSNTDTQY
few TRBV30 AWSIGLGQNIQY
- TRBV5-1 ASSADGTNYGYT
few TRBV7-2 ASSRGGIEGYT
few TRBV14 ASSRLSSGPYNEQF
few TRBV19 ASSIDAGTHYNEQF
few TRBV5-1 ASTLLTGNSPLH
- TRBV5-1 ASSLAPGAGGSETQY
- TRBV27 ASSWARDGEEKLF